This T cell receptor (beta chain) was profiled in a study of glioma-infiltrating T cells. Study-level points and caveats: Non-neoplastic patients had below-expected tissue-blood divergence, while all gliomas exceeded expectation.

Points on this clonotype: Its specificity is unknown. The CDR3 carries no conserved terminal phenylalanine or tryptophan, so it likely arises from a read error.

Using RNA template, CDR3s of TCR alpha and beta were amplified with iRepertoire arm-PCR. For one-step reverse transcription and amplification, 100-400 ng of tissue mRNA or PBMC total RNA was used. A single record per CDR3 protein comes from TCRdb applying MiXCR to the multiplex PCR reads. Altogether 2,900 or so distinct CDR3 sequences are present, 33% being singletons, with the ten largest covering approximately 7.4%. The CDR3 sequence is 14 residues long. Trimming stripped 6 bases from V and 7 bases from J, with 18 bases between. Sequencing input: glioma tissue, nonneoplastic brain tissue, or PBMCs (not recorded which). The V call is TRBV12-3 or TRBV12-4, the J call TRBJ1-2; D is perhaps TRBD1 (6 bases). The clonotype originates from a human donor with low-grade glioma or glioblastoma, undergoing nonglioma brain surgery, or in good health (not recorded which). This CDR3 is CASSGVSWTAGYTL. The CDR3 nucleotides are TGTGCCAGCAGCGGTGTTTCCTGGACAGCTGGCTACACCCTC.